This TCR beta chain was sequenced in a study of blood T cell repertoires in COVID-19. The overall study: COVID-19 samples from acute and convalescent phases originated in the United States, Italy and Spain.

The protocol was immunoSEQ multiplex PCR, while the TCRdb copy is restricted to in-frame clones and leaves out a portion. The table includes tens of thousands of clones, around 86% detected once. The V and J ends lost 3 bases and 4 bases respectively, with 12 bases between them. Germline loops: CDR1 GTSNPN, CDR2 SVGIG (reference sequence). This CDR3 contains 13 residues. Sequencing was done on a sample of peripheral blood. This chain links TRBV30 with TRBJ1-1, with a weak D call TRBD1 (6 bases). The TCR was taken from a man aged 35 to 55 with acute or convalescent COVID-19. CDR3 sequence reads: CAWRHTGSTEAFF. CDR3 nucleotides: TGTGCCTGGAGACATACAGGGAGCACTGAAGCTTTCTTT.